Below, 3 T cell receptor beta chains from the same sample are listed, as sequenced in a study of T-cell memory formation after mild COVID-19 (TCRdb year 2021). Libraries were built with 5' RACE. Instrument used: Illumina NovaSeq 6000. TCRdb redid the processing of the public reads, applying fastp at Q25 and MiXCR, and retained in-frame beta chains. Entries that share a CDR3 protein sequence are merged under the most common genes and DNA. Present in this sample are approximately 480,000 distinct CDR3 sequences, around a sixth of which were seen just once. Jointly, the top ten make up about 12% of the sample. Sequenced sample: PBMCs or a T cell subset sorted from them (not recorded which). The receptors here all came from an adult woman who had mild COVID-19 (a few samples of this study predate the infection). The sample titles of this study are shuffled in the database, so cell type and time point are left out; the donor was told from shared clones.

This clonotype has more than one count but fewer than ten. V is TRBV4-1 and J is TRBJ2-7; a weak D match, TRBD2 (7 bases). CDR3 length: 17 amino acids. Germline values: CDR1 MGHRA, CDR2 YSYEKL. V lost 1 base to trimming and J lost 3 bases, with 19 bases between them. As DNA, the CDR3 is TGCGCCAGCAGCCAAGCACCCTTGGGCGGGGGCTACTACGAGCAGTACTTC. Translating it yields CASSQAPLGGGYYEQYF.

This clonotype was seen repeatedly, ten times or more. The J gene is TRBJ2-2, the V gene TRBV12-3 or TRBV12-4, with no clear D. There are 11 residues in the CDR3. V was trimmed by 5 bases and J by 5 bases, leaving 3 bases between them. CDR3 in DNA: TGTGCCAGCAGTAGGACCGGGGAGCTGTTTTTT. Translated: CASSRTGELFF.

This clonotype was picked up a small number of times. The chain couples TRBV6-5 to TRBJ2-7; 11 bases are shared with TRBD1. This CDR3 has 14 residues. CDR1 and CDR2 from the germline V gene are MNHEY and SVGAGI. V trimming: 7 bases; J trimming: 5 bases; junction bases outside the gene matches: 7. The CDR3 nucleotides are TGTGCCAGCACGGAGGGACAGGGGGTCCACGAGCAGTACTTC. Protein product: CASTEGQGVHEQYF.